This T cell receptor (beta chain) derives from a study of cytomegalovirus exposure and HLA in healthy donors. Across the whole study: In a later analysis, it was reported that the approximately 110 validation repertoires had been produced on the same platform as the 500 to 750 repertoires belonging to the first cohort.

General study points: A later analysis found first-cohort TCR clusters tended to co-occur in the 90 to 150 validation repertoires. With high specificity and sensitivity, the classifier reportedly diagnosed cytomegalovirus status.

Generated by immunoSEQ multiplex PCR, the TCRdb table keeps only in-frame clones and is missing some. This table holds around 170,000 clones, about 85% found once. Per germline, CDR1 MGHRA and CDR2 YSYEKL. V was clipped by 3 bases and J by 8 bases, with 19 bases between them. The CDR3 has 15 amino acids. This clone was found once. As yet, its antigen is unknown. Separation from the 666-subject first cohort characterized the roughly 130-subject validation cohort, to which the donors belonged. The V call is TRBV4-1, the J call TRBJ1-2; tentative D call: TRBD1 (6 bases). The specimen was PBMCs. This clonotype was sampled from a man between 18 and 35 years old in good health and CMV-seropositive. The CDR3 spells CASSQPGGRLEGYTF. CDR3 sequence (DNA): TGCGCCAGCAGCCAGCCCGGGGGGCGGCTAGAAGGCTACACCTTC.